This T cell receptor (beta chain) stems from a study of cytomegalovirus exposure and HLA in healthy donors. General study results and limits: TCR beta V- and J-gene trimming, according to a later analysis, was linked to a missense DCLRE1C variant. Per a prior analysis, the majority of TCR beta V segments were productive roughly 87% or roughly 30% of the time.

Researchers ran the PCR with 60 Vbeta and 13 Jbeta primers. Some clones are missing from TCRdb's copy, which holds only in-frame ones; the method was immunoSEQ multiplex PCR. The repertoire shows over 100,000 clones; the top ten hold about 6.8%. Germline CDR1 is SGHTA and CDR2 is FQGNSA. The CDR3 consists of 14 residues. Trimming shortened V by 4 bases and J by 4 bases, and 10 bases separated the two germline ends. Though probably carrying unrecorded immune exposures, donors were nominally healthy at sampling. In the case of this clone: Its target is not known.

The clonotype originates from a middle-aged man in good health and CMV-seropositive. The sequencing sample was made of PBMCs. V is TRBV7-2 and J is TRBJ1-4, with D hard to call. The CDR3 spells CASSWGGLNEKLFF. The CDR3 DNA reads as TGTGCCAGCAGCTGGGGAGGGCTTAATGAAAAACTGTTTTTT.